This TCR beta chain was found in a study of regulatory T cells in long-lasting Graves disease. Building the TCR beta libraries relied on iRepertoire HTBI primers, and CDR3 regions underwent Arm-PCR. Each CDR3 protein is one row after TCRdb ran MiXCR on the multiplex PCR reads. The data contain around 400,000 distinct CDR3 sequences, roughly 21% of them singletons. This CDR3 is built from 14 residues. V was cut by 0 bases and J by 4 bases, with 10 bases left in between. The germline V gene encodes CDR1 SGHRS and CDR2 YFSETQ. This clonotype was seen a handful of times. The time point here: persistent/refractory GD, antithyroid drugs over 5 years with positive TRAb. Preparation of the TCR library used RNA extracted from PBMCs.

This TCR was recovered from a female donor with Graves disease. Sequencing was performed on peripheral blood mononuclear cells (PBMCs), taken when the disease was refractory, from a patient treated with antithyroid drugs. The V call is TRBV5-1, the J call TRBJ2-5, with D perhaps matching TRBD1 or TRBD2 (5 bases each). CDR3 DNA: TGCGCCAGCAGCTTGGGGGGACCTCGAGAGACCCAGTACTTC. The encoded protein is CASSLGGPRETQYF.